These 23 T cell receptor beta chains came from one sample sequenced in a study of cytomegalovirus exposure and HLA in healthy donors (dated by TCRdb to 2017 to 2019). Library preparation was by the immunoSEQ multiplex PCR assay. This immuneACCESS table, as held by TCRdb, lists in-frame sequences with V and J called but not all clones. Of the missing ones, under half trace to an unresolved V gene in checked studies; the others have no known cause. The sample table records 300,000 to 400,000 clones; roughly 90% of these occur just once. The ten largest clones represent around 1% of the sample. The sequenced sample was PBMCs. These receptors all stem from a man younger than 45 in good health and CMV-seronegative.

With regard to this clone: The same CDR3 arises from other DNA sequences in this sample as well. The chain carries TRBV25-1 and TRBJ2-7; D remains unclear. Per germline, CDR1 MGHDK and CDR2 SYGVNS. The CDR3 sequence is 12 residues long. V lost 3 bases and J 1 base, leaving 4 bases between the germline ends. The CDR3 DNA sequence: TGTGCCAGCAGTGATCGGTCCTACGAGCAGTACTTC. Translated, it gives CASSDRSYEQYF.

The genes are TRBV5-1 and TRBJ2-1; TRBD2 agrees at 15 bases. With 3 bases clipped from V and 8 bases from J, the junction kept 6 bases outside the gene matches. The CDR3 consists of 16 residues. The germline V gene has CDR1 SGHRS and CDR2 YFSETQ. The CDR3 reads CASSWTSGGAVDEQFF. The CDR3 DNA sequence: TGCGCCAGCAGCTGGACTAGCGGGGGGGCGGTCGATGAGCAGTTCTTC.

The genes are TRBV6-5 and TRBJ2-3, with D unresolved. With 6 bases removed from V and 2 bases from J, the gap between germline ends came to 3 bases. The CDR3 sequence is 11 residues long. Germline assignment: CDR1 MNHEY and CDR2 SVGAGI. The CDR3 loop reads CASSNTDTQYF. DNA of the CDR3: TGTGCCAGCAGCAACACAGATACGCAGTATTTT.

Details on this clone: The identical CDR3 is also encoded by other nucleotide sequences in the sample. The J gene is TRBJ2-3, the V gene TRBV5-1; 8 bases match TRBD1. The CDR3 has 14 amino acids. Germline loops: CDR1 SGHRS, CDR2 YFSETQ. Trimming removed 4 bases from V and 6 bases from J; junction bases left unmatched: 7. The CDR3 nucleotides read TGCGCCAGCAGCCTGACAGGGGTGGGGGATACGCAGTATTTT. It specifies CASSLTGVGDTQYF.

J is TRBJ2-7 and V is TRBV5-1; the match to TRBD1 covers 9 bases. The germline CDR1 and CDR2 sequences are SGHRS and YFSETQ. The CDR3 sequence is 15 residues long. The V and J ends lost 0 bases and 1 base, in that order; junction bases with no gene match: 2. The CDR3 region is CASSLDRGPSYEQYF. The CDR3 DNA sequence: TGCGCCAGCAGCTTGGACAGGGGGCCTTCCTACGAGCAGTACTTC.

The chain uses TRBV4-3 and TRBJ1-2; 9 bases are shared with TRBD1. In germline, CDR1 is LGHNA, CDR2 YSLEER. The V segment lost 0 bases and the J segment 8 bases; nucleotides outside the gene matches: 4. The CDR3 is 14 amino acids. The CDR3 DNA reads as TGCGCCAGCAGCCAAGAACCCGGACAGGGGGGCTACACCTTC. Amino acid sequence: CASSQEPGQGGYTF.

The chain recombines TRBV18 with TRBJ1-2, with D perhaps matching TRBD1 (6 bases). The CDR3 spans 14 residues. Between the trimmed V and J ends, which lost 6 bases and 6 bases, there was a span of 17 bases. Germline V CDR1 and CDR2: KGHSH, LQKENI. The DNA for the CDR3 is TGTGCCAGCTCCCCCGACGCAGGGGTGAATGGCTACACCTTC. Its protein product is CASSPDAGVNGYTF.

Here the CDR3 reads CASSPPTGNNEQFF. CDR3 nucleotide sequence: TGCGCCAGCAGCCCACCCACAGGGAACAATGAGCAGTTCTTC. This chain joins TRBV4-1 and TRBJ2-1; D is perhaps TRBD1 (6 bases). CDR1 and CDR2 (germline): MGHRA, YSYEKL. The CDR3 has 14 amino acids. The V and J ends lost 4 bases and 5 bases respectively, with 12 bases between them.

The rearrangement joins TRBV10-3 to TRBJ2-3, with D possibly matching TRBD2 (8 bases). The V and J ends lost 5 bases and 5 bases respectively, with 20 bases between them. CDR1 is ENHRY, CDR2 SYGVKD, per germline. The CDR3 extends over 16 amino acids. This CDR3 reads CAISFSTGAGGDTQYF. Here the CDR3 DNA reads TGTGCCATCAGTTTCTCAACAGGGGCGGGAGGAGATACGCAGTATTTT.

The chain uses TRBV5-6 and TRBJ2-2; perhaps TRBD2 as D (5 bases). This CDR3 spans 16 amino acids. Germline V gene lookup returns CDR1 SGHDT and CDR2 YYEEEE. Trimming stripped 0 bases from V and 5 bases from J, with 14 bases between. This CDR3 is CASSLEGGFGTGELFF. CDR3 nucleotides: TGTGCCAGCAGCTTGGAGGGCGGGTTTGGGACCGGGGAGCTGTTTTTT.

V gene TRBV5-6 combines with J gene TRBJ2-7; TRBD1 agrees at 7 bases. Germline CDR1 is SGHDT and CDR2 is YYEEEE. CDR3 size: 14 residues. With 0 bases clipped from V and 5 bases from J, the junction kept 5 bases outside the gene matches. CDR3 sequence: CASSLGQGLDEQYF. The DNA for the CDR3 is TGTGCCAGCAGCTTGGGACAGGGTCTAGACGAGCAGTACTTC.

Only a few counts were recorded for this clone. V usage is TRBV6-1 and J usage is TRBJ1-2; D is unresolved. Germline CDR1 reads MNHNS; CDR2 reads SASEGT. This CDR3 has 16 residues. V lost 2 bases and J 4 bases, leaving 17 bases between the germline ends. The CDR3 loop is CASSERPLSRIYGYTF. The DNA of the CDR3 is TGTGCCAGCAGTGAAAGGCCTTTATCTAGGATCTATGGCTACACCTTC.

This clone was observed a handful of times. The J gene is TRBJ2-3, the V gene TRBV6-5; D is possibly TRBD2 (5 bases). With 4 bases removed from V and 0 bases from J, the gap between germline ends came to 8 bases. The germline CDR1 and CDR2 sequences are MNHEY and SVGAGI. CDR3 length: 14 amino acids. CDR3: CASSFRGSTDTQYF. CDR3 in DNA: TGTGCCAGCAGTTTTCGGGGAAGCACAGATACGCAGTATTTT.

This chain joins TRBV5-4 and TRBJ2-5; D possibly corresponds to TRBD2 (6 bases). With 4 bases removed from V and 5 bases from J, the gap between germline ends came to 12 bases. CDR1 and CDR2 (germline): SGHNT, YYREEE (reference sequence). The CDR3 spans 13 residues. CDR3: CASSPSAGETQYF. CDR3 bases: TGTGCCAGCAGCCCTTCAGCGGGCGAGACCCAGTACTTC.

CDR3 nucleotides: TGTGCCAGAAAAAGGACACCGAACACCGGGGAGCTGTTTTTT. This gives the protein CARKRTPNTGELFF. The chain uses TRBV6-1 and TRBJ2-2, with D maybe TRBD1 (5 bases). V lost 9 bases, J lost 0 bases, and 11 bases lay in between. Germline V gene lookup returns CDR1 MNHNS and CDR2 SASEGT. The CDR3 sequence is 14 residues long.

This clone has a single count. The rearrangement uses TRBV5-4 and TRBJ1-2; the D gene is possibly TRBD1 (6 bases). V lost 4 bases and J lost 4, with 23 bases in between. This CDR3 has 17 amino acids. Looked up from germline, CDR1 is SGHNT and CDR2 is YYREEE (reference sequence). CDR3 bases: TGTGCCAGCAGCCATCCCCCCCCCAGGGAAGGGGGCTATGGCTACACCTTC. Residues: CASSHPPPREGGYGYTF.

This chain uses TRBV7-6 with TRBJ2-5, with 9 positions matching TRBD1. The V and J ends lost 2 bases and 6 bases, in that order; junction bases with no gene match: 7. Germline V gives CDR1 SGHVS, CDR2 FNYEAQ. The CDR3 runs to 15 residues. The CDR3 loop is CASSLRQGGEKTQYF. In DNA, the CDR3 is TGTGCCAGCAGCTTACGACAGGGGGGGGAGAAGACCCAGTACTTC. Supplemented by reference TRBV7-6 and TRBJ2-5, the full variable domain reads GAGVSQSPRYKVTKRGQDVALRCDPISGHVSLYWYRQALGQGPEFLTYFNYEAQQDKSGLPNDRFSAERPEGSISTLTIQRTEQRDSAMYRCASSLRQGGEKTQYFGPGTRLLVL.

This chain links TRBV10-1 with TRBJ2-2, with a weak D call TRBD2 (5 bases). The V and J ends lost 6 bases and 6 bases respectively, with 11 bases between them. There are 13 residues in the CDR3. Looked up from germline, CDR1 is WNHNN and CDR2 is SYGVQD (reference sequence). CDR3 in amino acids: CASSDASPGELFF. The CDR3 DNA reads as TGCGCCAGCAGCGACGCTAGCCCCGGGGAGCTGTTTTTT.

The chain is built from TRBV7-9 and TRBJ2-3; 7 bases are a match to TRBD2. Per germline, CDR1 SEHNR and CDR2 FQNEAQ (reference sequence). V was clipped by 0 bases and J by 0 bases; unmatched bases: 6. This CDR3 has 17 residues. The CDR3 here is CASSLALGGGSTDTQYF. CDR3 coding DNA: TGTGCCAGCAGCTTAGCGCTGGGCGGGGGTAGCACAGATACGCAGTATTTT.

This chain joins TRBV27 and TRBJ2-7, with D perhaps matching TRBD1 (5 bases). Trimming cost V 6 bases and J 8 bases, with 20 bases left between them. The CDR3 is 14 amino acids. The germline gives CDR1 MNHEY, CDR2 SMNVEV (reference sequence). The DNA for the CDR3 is TGTGCCAGCAGGACATGGGGCGTCCTAGGGCAGCAGTACTTC. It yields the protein CASRTWGVLGQQYF.

CDR3 loop: CASSRPGPGGSYEQYF. The CDR3 nucleotides read TGTGCCAGCAGTCGACCGGGACCGGGGGGCTCCTACGAGCAGTACTTC. The chain links TRBV28 to TRBJ2-7; 7 nucleotides line up with TRBD2. V lost 5 bases to trimming and J lost 0 bases; unmatched junction nucleotides: 10. CDR3 size: 16 residues. The germline gives CDR1 MDHEN, CDR2 SYDVKM. Full variable domain (missing parts from reference TRBV28 and TRBJ2-7): DVKVTQSSRYLVKRTGEKVFLECVQDMDHENMFWYRQDPGLGLRLIYFSYDVKMKEKGDIPEGYSVSREKKERFSLILESASTNQTSMYLCASSRPGPGGSYEQYFGPGTRLTVT.

The CDR3 DNA follows: TGTGCCAGCAGCCGGGGACAGGGGCGCCTCACGAACACCGGGGAGCTGTTTTTT. It encodes CASSRGQGRLTNTGELFF. The chain combines TRBV11-2 with TRBJ2-2; 10 positions agree with TRBD1. CDR3 size: 18 residues. V shed 5 bases and J 0 bases; nucleotides not matched to a gene: 9. Germline CDR1 reads SGHAT; CDR2 reads FQNNGV.

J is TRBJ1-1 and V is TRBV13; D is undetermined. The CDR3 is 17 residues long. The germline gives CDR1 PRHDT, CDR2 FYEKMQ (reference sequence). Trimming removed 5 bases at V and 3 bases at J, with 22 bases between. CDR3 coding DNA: TGTGCCAGCAGCACCGGGATCGGTGGAATTCGGGACACTGAAGCTTTCTTT. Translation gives CASSTGIGGIRDTEAFF.